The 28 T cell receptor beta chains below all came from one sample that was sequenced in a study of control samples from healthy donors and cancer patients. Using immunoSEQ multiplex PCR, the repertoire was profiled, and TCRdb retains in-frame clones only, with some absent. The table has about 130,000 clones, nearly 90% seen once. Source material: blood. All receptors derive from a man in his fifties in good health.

CDR3 sequence (DNA): TGTGCCAGCAGCCCACACAGTGGGGGACCCACCGGGGAGCTGTTTTTT. Its translation: CASSPHSGGPTGELFF. The chain has TRBV9 and TRBJ2-2; D may correspond to TRBD1 or TRBD2 (5 bases each). This CDR3 contains 16 residues. Looked up from germline, CDR1 is SGDLS and CDR2 is YYNGEE. The V and J ends lost 4 bases and 4 bases respectively, with 17 bases between them.

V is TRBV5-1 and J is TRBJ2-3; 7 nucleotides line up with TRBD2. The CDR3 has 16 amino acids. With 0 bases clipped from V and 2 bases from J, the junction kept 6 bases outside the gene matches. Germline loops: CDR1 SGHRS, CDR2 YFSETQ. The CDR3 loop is CASSLDTGGPTDTQYF. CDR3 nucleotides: TGCGCCAGCAGCTTGGACACGGGAGGCCCCACAGATACGCAGTATTTT.

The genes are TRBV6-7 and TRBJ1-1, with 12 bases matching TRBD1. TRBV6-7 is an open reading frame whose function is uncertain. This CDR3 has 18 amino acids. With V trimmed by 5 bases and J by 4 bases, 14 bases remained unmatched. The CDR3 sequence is CASSKVPGQGAAGTEAFF. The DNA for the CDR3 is TGTGCCAGCAGTAAGGTACCGGGACAGGGGGCTGCTGGCACTGAAGCTTTCTTT.

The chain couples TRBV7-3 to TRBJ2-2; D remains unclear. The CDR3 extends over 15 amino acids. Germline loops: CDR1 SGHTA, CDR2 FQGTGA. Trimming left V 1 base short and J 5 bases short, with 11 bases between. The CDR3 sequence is CASSLSSLGTGELFF. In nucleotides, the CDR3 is TGTGCCAGCAGCTTAAGTAGCTTAGGAACCGGGGAGCTGTTTTTT.

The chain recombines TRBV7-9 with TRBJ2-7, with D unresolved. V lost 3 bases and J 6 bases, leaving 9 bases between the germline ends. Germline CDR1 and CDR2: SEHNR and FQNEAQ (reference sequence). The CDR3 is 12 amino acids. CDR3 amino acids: CASSFSSGEQYF. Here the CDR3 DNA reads TGTGCCAGCAGCTTCTCTTCGGGCGAGCAGTACTTC.

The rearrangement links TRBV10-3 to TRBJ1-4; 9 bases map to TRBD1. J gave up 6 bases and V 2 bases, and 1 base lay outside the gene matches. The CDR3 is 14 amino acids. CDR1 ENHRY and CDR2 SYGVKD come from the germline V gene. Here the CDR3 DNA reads TGTGCCATCAGTGAGGGACAGGGGCATGAAAAACTGTTTTTT. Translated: CAISEGQGHEKLFF.

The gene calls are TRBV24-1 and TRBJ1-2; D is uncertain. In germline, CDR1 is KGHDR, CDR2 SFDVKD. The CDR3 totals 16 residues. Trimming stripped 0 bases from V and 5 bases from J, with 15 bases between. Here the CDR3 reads CATSDLTGLRIYGYTF. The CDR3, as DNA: TGTGCCACCAGTGATTTGACGGGCTTAAGAATTTATGGCTACACCTTC.

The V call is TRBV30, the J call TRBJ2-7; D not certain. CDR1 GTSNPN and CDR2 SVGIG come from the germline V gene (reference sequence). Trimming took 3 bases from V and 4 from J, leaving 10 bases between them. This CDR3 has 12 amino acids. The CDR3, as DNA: TGTGCCTGGAGCTCCGTCGGGTACGAGCAGTACTTC. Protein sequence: CAWSSVGYEQYF.

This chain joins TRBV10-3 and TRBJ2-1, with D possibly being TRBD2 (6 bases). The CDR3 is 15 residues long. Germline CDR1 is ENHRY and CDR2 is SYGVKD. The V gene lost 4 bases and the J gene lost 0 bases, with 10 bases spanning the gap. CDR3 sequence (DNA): TGTGCCATCAGTGGGGGGACTGCCTCCTACAATGAGCAGTTCTTC. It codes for CAISGGTASYNEQFF.

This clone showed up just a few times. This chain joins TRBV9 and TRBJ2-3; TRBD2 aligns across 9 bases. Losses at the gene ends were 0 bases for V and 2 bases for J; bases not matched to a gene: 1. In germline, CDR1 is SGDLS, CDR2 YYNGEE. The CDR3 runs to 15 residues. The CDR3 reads CASSVVAGVTDTQYF. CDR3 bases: TGTGCCAGCAGCGTAGTAGCGGGGGTCACAGATACGCAGTATTTT.

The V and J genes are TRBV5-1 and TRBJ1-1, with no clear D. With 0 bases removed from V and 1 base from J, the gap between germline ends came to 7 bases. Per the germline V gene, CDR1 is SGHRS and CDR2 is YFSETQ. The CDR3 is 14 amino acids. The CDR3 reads CASSLGAGNTEAFF. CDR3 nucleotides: TGCGCCAGCAGCTTGGGGGCCGGGAACACTGAAGCTTTCTTT.

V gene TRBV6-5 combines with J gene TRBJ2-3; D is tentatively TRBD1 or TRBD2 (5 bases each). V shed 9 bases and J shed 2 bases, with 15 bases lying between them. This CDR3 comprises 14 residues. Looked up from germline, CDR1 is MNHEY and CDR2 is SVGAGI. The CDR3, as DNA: TGTGCCAGTCAGATGGGACGTCCCACAGATACGCAGTATTTT. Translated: CASQMGRPTDTQYF.

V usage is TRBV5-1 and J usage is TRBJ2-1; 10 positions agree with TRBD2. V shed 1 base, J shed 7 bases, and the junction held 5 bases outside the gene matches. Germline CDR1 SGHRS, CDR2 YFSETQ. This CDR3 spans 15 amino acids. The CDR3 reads CASSLIAGGRNEQFF. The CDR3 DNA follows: TGCGCCAGCAGCTTGATAGCGGGGGGACGTAATGAGCAGTTCTTC.

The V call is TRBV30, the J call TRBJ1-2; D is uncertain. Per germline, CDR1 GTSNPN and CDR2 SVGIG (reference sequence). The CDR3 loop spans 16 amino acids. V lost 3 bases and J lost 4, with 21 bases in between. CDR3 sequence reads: CAWRGGRNLRVYGYTF. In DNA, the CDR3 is TGTGCCTGGAGGGGAGGACGGAACTTAAGAGTCTATGGCTACACCTTC.

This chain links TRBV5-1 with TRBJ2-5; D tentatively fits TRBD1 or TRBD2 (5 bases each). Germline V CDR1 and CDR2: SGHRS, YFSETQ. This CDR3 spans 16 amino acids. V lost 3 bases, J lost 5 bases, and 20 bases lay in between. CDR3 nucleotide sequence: TGCGCCAGCAGCTCGGGGAGACAGACCGTAGTGGAGACCCAGTACTTC. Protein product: CASSSGRQTVVETQYF.

The CDR3 coding sequence is TGCGCCAGCAGTGAGTGGGGGCACACAGATACGCAGTATTTT. Its protein product is CASSEWGHTDTQYF. The rearrangement links TRBV10-1 to TRBJ2-3; D is perhaps TRBD1 (6 bases). Germline lookup yields CDR1 WNHNN and CDR2 SYGVQD (reference sequence). This CDR3 is 14 amino acids long. Trimming shortened V by 1 base and J by 2 bases, and 7 bases separated the two germline ends.

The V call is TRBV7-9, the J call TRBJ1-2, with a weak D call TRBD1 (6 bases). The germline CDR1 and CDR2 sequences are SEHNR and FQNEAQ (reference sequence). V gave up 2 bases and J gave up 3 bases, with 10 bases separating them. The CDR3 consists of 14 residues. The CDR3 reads CASSLPGQYYGYTF. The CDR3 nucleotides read TGTGCCAGCAGCTTACCTGGACAGTACTATGGCTACACCTTC.

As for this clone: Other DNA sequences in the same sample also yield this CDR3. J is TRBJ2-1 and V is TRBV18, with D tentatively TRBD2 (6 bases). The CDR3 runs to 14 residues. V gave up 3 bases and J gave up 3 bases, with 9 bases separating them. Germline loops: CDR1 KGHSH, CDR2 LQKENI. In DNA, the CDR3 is TGTGCCAGCTCACCGGCGGGGAGCTACAATGAGCAGTTCTTC. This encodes CASSPAGSYNEQFF.

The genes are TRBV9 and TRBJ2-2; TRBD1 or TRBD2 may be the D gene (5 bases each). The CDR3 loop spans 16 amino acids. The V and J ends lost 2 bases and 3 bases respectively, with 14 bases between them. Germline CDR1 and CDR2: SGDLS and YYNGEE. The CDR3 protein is CASSVSIGADTGELFF. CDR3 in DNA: TGTGCCAGCAGCGTTTCTATCGGGGCCGACACCGGGGAGCTGTTTTTT.

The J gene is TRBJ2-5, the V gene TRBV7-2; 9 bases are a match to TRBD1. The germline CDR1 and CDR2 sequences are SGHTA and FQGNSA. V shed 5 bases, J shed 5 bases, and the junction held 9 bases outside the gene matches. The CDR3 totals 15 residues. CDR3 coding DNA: TGTGCCAGCAGCCCAGGGGGACAGGGAGGGGAGACCCAGTACTTC. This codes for CASSPGGQGGETQYF.

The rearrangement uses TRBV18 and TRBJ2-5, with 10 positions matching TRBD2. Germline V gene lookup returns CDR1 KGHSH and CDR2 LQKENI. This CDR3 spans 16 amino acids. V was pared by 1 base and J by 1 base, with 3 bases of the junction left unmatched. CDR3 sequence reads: CASSPRASGGQETQYF. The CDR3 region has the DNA TGTGCCAGCTCACCACGGGCTAGCGGGGGCCAAGAGACCCAGTACTTC.

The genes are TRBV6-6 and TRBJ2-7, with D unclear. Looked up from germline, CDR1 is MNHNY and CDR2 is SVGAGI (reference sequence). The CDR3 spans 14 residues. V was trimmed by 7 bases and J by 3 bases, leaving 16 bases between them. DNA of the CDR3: TGTGCCAGCACACCAAGTTTCGGTTTCTACGAGCAGTACTTC. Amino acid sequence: CASTPSFGFYEQYF.

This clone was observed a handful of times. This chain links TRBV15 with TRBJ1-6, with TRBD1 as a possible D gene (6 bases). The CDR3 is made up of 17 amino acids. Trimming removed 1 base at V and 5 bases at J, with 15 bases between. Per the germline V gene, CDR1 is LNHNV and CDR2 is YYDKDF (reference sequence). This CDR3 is CATSRVGRGFHNSPLHF. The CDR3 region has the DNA TGTGCCACCAGCAGAGTCGGCAGGGGTTTTCATAATTCACCCCTCCACTTT.

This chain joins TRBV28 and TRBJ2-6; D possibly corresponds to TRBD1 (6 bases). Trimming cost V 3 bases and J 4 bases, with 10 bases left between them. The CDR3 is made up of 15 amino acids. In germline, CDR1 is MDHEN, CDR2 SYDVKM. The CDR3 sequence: CASSLGASGANVLTF. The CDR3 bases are TGTGCCAGCAGTTTGGGGGCTTCGGGGGCCAACGTCCTGACTTTC.

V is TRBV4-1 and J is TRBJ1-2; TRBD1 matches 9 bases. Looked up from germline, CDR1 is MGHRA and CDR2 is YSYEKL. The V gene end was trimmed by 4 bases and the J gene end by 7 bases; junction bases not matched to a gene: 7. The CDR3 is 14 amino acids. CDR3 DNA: TGCGCCAGCAGCCTACAGGGGGCTAAAACTGGCTACACCTTC. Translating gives CASSLQGAKTGYTF.

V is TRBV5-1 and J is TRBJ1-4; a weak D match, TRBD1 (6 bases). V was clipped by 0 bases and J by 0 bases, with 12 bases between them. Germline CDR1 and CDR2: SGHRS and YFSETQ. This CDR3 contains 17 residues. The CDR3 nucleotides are TGCGCCAGCAGCTTGGGCTGGACAGCTGCAACTAATGAAAAACTGTTTTTT. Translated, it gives CASSLGWTAATNEKLFF.

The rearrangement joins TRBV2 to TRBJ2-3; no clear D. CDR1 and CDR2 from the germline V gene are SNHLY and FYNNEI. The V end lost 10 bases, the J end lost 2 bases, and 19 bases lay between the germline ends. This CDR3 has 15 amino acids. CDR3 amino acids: CATQRWLSNTDTQYF. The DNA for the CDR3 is TGTGCCACCCAGAGGTGGCTTTCCAACACAGATACGCAGTATTTT.

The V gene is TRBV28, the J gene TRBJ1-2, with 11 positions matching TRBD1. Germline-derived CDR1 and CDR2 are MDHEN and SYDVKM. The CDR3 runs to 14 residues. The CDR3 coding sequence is TGTGTCGTTACGGGACAGGGGGTGAACTATGGCTACACCTTC. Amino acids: CVVTGQGVNYGYTF.